These 20 T cell receptor beta chains share one sample of origin, sequenced in a study of CD8+ T cells in alopecia areata. Stated treatment: oral pan-JAK inhibitor, 5-10 mg twice daily. Extraction of RNA preceded its reverse transcription into cDNA, which served as the sequencing template. Measured with immunoSEQ multiplex PCR; TCRdb has only the in-frame clones, and not every one. This table holds roughly 110,000 clones, about four fifths found once. The material was CD8+ T cells sorted from blood, obtained at week 24, from a patient treated with tofacitinib. Source of these receptors: a human donor with alopecia areata.

The chain has TRBV5-1 and TRBJ2-7, with D uncertain. The CDR3 contains 12 residues. Trimming stripped 0 bases from V and 7 bases from J, with 8 bases between. CDR1 is SGHRS, CDR2 YFSETQ, per germline. The CDR3 bases are TGCGCCAGCAGCTTGGATGGAGCTGAGCAGTACTTC. The encoded protein is CASSLDGAEQYF.

This clone was found once. The rearrangement joins TRBV5-4 to TRBJ2-7; D might be TRBD1 or TRBD2, each matching 5 bases. The CDR3 extends over 12 amino acids. V was clipped by 4 bases and J by 6 bases, with 11 bases between them. The germline V gene has CDR1 SGHNT and CDR2 YYREEE (reference sequence). The CDR3 nucleotides are TGTGCCAGCAGCCATGGGACCAGCGAGCAGTACTTC. Translation gives CASSHGTSEQYF.

The chain couples TRBV6-1 to TRBJ2-5; 8 nucleotides align to TRBD2. CDR1 and CDR2 from the germline V gene are MNHNS and SASEGT. CDR3 size: 16 residues. Trimming took 1 base from V and 2 from J; bases not matched to a gene: 6. The DNA for the CDR3 is TGTGCCAGCAGTGAAGGCGGAGCGGGGGCTCAAGAGACCCAGTACTTC. Protein sequence: CASSEGGAGAQETQYF.

The chain recombines TRBV29-1 with TRBJ1-3; no reliable D call. The CDR3 sequence is 13 residues long. Germline V gives CDR1 SQVTM, CDR2 ANQGSEA. V was clipped by 3 bases and J by 0 bases, with 6 bases between them. The CDR3 loop reads CSVEDPSGNTIYF. As DNA, the CDR3 is TGCAGCGTTGAGGATCCCTCTGGAAACACCATATATTTT.

The V and J genes are TRBV4-3 and TRBJ2-1; D gene ambiguous. This CDR3 spans 15 amino acids. The germline V gene encodes CDR1 LGHNA and CDR2 YSLEER. Trimming cost V 0 bases and J 12 bases, with 18 bases left between them. CDR3 nucleotides: TGCGCCAGCAGCCAAGAGATAGGAACGAAGGGTGCGCAGTTCTTC. This codes for CASSQEIGTKGAQFF.

The chain uses TRBV7-6 and TRBJ2-2; D gene uncertain. Per germline, CDR1 SGHVS and CDR2 FNYEAQ. V was clipped by 1 base and J by 1 base, with 4 bases between them. The CDR3 is made up of 14 amino acids. CDR3 in DNA: TGTGCCAGCAGCTTAGAATGGAACACCGGGGAGCTGTTTTTT. Amino acids: CASSLEWNTGELFF.

This clone appeared a single time. The chain employs TRBV4-3 and TRBJ1-5; no clear D gene. The germline V gene encodes CDR1 LGHNA and CDR2 YSLEER. V was trimmed by 2 bases and J by 4 bases, leaving 21 bases between them. CDR3 length: 18 amino acids. The CDR3: CASSQPFTGKLGNQPQHF. The CDR3 nucleotides read TGCGCCAGCAGCCAACCCTTCACGGGGAAACTGGGTAATCAGCCCCAGCATTTT.

In its sample, this clone was seen a few times. V usage is TRBV19 and J usage is TRBJ1-2, with 8 nucleotides matching TRBD1. V lost 6 bases, J lost 4 bases, and 4 bases stayed unmatched. From germline, CDR1 is LNHDA and CDR2 SQIVND (reference sequence). The CDR3 totals 13 residues. The CDR3 loop reads CASSSDRVYGYTF. CDR3 DNA: TGTGCCAGTAGCTCGGACAGGGTCTATGGCTACACCTTC.

The rearrangement uses TRBV7-8 and TRBJ2-1; no clear D gene. This CDR3 is 14 amino acids long. Trimming removed 1 base from V and 2 bases from J, with 6 bases in between. The germline gives CDR1 SGHVS, CDR2 FQNEAQ. CDR3: CASSLGVPYNEQFF. Here the CDR3 DNA reads TGTGCCAGCAGCTTAGGAGTCCCCTACAATGAGCAGTTCTTC.

CDR3 DNA sequence: TGTGCCAGCGGGGGGTGGGGCACTGAAGCTTTCTTT. This sequence encodes CASGGWGTEAFF. The chain uses TRBV6-1 and TRBJ1-1; D is possibly TRBD1 (5 bases). The length of the CDR3 is 12 residues. The V and J ends lost 8 bases and 4 bases respectively, with 11 bases between them. Per the germline V gene, CDR1 is MNHNS and CDR2 is SASEGT.

CDR3 region: CASSIAGAITDTQYF. The CDR3 DNA follows: TGTGCCAGCAGTATAGCGGGGGCCATCACAGATACGCAGTATTTT. The rearrangement uses TRBV6-5 and TRBJ2-3, with 9 nucleotides matching TRBD2. The CDR3 sequence is 15 residues long. J was trimmed by 2 bases and V by 5 bases; bases with no gene match: 5. Germline values: CDR1 MNHEY, CDR2 SVGAGI.

This chain uses TRBV11-1 with TRBJ2-1, with 10 bases identical to TRBD1. The germline gives CDR1 SGHAT, CDR2 FQDESV (reference sequence). V lost 5 bases, J lost 7 bases, and 8 bases stayed unmatched. CDR3 length equals 15 residues. CDR3 protein: CASSQGQGTGNEQFF. CDR3 nucleotide sequence: TGTGCCAGCAGCCAGGGACAGGGGACTGGAAATGAGCAGTTCTTC.

The gene calls are TRBV2 and TRBJ2-1; D remains ambiguous. Germline V gene lookup returns CDR1 SNHLY and CDR2 FYNNEI. V lost 4 bases, J lost 8 bases, and 12 bases lay in between. There are 13 residues in the CDR3. The CDR3 nucleotides read TGTGCCAGCAGTGGAGAAGACGGCCATGAGCAGTTCTTC. Translated, it gives CASSGEDGHEQFF.

V gene TRBV4-3 combines with J gene TRBJ1-2, with D maybe TRBD1 (5 bases). The V gene lost 2 bases and the J gene lost 6 bases, with 10 bases spanning the gap. Germline assignment: CDR1 LGHNA and CDR2 YSLEER. This CDR3 has 13 amino acids. The CDR3 sequence: CASSQIRGDGYTF. The CDR3 DNA sequence: TGCGCCAGCAGCCAAATACGGGGGGATGGCTACACCTTC.

The rearrangement uses TRBV2 and TRBJ2-7, with 7 bases matching TRBD1. This CDR3 spans 16 amino acids. The V and J ends lost 6 bases and 0 bases, in that order; junction bases with no gene match: 11. Germline values: CDR1 SNHLY, CDR2 FYNNEI. The CDR3 DNA is TGTGCCAGCAGCCCCGGGGCCAGGGGGAGCTCCTACGAGCAGTACTTC. This translates into CASSPGARGSSYEQYF.

This clone was found once. The chain joins TRBV30 to TRBJ1-4; D not resolved. The germline CDR1 and CDR2 sequences are GTSNPN and SVGIG (reference sequence). The CDR3 extends over 15 amino acids. V gave up 2 bases and J gave up 8 bases, with 18 bases separating them. The chain's CDR3 is CAWSSQEAMAEKLFF. The CDR3 region has the DNA TGTGCCTGGAGTTCCCAGGAAGCAATGGCAGAAAAACTGTTTTTT. Based on the CDR3 plus reference TRBV30 and TRBJ1-4, the full variable domain is SQTIHQWPATLVQPVGSPLSLECTVEGTSNPNLYWYRQAAGRGLQLLFYSVGIGQISSEVPQNLSASRPQDRQFILSSKKLLLSDSGFYLCAWSSQEAMAEKLFFGSGTQLSVL.

The V call is TRBV11-2, the J call TRBJ2-3; either TRBD1 or TRBD2 may supply D (5 bases each). Germline V CDR1 and CDR2: SGHAT, FQNNGV. V gave up 4 bases and J gave up 3 bases, with 11 bases separating them. The CDR3 spans 14 residues. CDR3 sequence (DNA): TGTGCCAGCAGCTCTTGGGGGTCAACAGATACGCAGTATTTT. As protein: CASSSWGSTDTQYF.

The chain carries TRBV4-3 and TRBJ2-4; D possibly uses TRBD1 or TRBD2 (5 bases each). Germline lookup yields CDR1 LGHNA and CDR2 YSLEER. The CDR3 is 11 amino acids. V was shortened by 3 bases and J by 8 bases, with 5 bases between the two germline ends. The CDR3 is CASSQGDIQYF. The DNA of the CDR3 is TGCGCCAGCAGCCAGGGGGACATTCAGTACTTC.

The chain joins TRBV30 to TRBJ2-5; maybe TRBD2 (6 bases). The germline V gene encodes CDR1 GTSNPN and CDR2 SVGIG (reference sequence). There are 15 residues in the CDR3. V was pared by 1 base and J by 4 bases, with 16 bases between. In DNA form, the CDR3 reads TGTGCCTGGAGTGGACTAGATGGGGACTCAGAGACCCAGTACTTC. This encodes CAWSGLDGDSETQYF.

V and J are TRBV5-1 and TRBJ2-3, with a weak D call TRBD2 (5 bases). Germline lookup yields CDR1 SGHRS and CDR2 YFSETQ. Trimming took 4 bases from V and 6 from J, leaving 27 bases between them. The CDR3 is made up of 18 amino acids. CDR3 amino acids: CASSPGIDGGGWQDTQYF. The DNA for the CDR3 is TGCGCCAGCAGCCCGGGGATAGACGGCGGAGGCTGGCAGGATACGCAGTATTTT.